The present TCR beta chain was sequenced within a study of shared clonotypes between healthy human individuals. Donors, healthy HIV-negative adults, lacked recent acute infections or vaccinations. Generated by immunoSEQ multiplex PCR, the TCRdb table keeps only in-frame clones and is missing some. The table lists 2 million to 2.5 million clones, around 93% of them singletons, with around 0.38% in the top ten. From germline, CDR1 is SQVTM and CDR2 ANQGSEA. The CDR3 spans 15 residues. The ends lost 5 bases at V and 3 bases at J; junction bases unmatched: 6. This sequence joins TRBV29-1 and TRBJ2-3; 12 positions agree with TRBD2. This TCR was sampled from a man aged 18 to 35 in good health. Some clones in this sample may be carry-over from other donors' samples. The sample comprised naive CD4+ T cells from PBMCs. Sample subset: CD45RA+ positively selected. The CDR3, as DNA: TGCAGCGTTCACCTAGCGGGGGGGCGGACAGATACGCAGTATTTT. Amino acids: CSVHLAGGRTDTQYF.